This is a list of T cell receptor beta chains from one sample in a study of cytomegalovirus exposure and HLA in healthy donors. The protocol was immunoSEQ multiplex PCR, while the TCRdb copy is restricted to in-frame clones and leaves out a portion. The table shows about 180,000 clones, with over 65% occurring only once. Input material: PBMCs. The receptors shown here come from a man aged 18 to 29 in good health and CMV-seronegative. CDR3s include the opening cysteine and the closing phenylalanine or tryptophan. D genes are given only for firm matches. Some rows have no size entry. The others give once, few or many, or a class for an expanded clone.

>-|TRBJ1-5|-|TRBV6-1
CASSDGGKGQPQHF
TGTGCCAGCAGTGACGGGGGGAAGGGTCAGCCCCAGCATTTT
>few|TRBJ1-3|TRBD1|TRBV2
CASGQGMSRNTIYF
TGTGCCAGCGGACAGGGAATGTCGCGAAACACCATATATTTT
>-|TRBJ1-1|TRBD1|TRBV5-1
CASSRDRNTEAFF
TGCGCCAGCAGCCGGGACAGGAACACTGAAGCTTTCTTT
>once|TRBJ1-2|TRBD1|TRBV5-6
CASSLLDRDLANYGYTF
TGTGCCAGCAGCTTGCTGGACAGGGATTTAGCTAACTATGGCTACACCTTC
>-|TRBJ1-4|TRBD1|TRBV6-6
CASIDRGRVEKLFF
TGTGCCAGCATTGACAGGGGGCGGGTTGAAAAACTGTTTTTT
>-|TRBJ1-2|-|TRBV18
CASSPGGGPKEYGYTF
TGTGCCAGCTCACCAGGCGGGGGGCCGAAAGAATATGGCTACACCTTC
>-|TRBJ1-5|TRBD1|TRBV7-8
CASSLAQGDSNQPQHF
TGTGCCAGCAGCTTAGCCCAGGGGGACAGCAACCAGCCCCAGCATTTT
>-|TRBJ2-5|TRBD2|TRBV6-6
CASSKPGLGAETQYF
TGTGCCAGCAGTAAACCGGGACTAGGAGCGGAGACCCAGTACTTC
>-|TRBJ2-7|-|TRBV25-1
CASSAGPSYEQYF
TGTGCCAGCAGCGCGGGACCCTCCTACGAGCAGTACTTC
>-|TRBJ1-1|TRBD1|TRBV2
CASSTYRGGTEAFF
TGTGCCAGCAGCACTTACAGGGGCGGCACTGAAGCTTTCTTT